The present T cell receptor (beta chain) was sequenced within a study of neoadjuvant anti-PD-1 for oral cavity cancer (dated by TCRdb to about 2021). With regard to the full study: Three to four biweekly doses of nivolumab at 3 mg/kg were mostly administered to patients before curative-intent surgical resection. An approximately 30% response rate was observed in the parent correlative cohort, in which about 12 patients were included. Responders were defined as patients with complete response, partial response or stable disease by RECIST 1.1; non-responders were defined as patients with progression. A fourth nivolumab dose was given around day 43 to patients without progression, and definitive surgical resection was performed in those patients on days 50-56.

The time point label here, explained by the study, means: after neoadjuvant nivolumab, at surgical resection. Patients were newly diagnosed with stage II-IVA oral cavity squamous cell carcinoma and had received no prior systemic or radiation treatment. Everyone in the cohort had locally advanced, HPV-negative oral cavity squamous cell carcinoma. The samples were drawn from a longitudinal correlative study tied to a single-arm phase II trial testing neoadjuvant nivolumab in oral cavity squamous cell carcinoma. Subject-matched pre- and post-treatment PBMCs and tumors from three responders and three non-responders were subjected to genomic DNA-based TCRbeta sequencing. The Maxwell RSC DNA from Tissue kit was used to isolate genomic DNA from tumor tissue. This clone was detected only a few times. The antigen this receptor binds is unknown. No base-level quality is on record; no much larger clone is a single base apart.

Overall study outcomes, separate from this receptor: TCR analyses included only three patients per response group, and the authors called for larger cohorts for validation. Higher pretreatment blood TCRbeta clonality and lower post-treatment tumor TCRbeta clonality were correlated with higher pretreatment blood Treg/Th17 ratios. Greater tumor shrinkage was correlated with larger post-treatment sizes of preexisting intratumoral clones, suggesting that expansion of preexisting clones contributed to response.

Tumor libraries used mostly 4.8 ug of input genomic DNA for survey sequencing, with two replicates per sample. The immunoSEQ hsTCRbeta kit was used to prepare TCRbeta libraries, following the manufacturer's instructions. The finished libraries were brought together in one pool at 3 to 3.5 nM, which was then read using an Illumina NovaSeq 6000 S4 flow cell. In the paper's pipeline: The immunoSEQ Analyzer handled quality control and preprocessing of the raw data. The analysis was restricted to productive rearrangements, with each unique CDR3 amino acid sequence defining a clonotype. Repertoire clonality was estimated as the Gini-Simpson index, computed with the R package tcR. Student's t test was used to compare Gini indices, and Pearson correlation was used to assess associations with tumor size change. Imported from immuneACCESS, the table was reduced by TCRdb to in-frame sequences with V and J called. These copies leave out some clones; in studies compared against another copy, an unresolved V gene accounts for under half, and the cause of the remainder is not known. For V, J and clone size, that table is used; D and trimming come from the DNA. The sample table lists some 40,000 clones, around 38% of them with a count of one. The ten biggest clones cover 16% of the sample.

From the germline V gene, CDR1 is SGHRS and CDR2 is YFSETQ. The germline ends are 11 bases apart after V is trimmed by 1 base and J by 1 base. Measured from the cysteine to the phenylalanine, the CDR3 is 15 residues long. Only the CDR3 region is kept as DNA, spanning 45 bases read in frame from base 1. This clonotype was sampled from a person between 40 and 85 years old with oral cavity squamous cell carcinoma. This material consisted of tumor tissue, taken after nivolumab (anti-PD-1) treatment. The chain is assembled from TRBV5-1 and TRBJ1-2, with the D gene not confidently named. The CDR3 is CASSLNGEDNYGYTF. In nucleotides, the sequence is TGCGCCAGCAGCTTGAACGGGGAAGATAACTATGGCTACACCTTC.